These T cell receptor beta chains were read from a single sample in a study of shared clonotypes between healthy human individuals. This table comes from immunoSEQ multiplex PCR, and its TCRdb copy is limited to in-frame clones, with some not included. The sample holds roughly 590,000 clones, 95% to 96% seen once. The sequenced sample consisted of naive CD8+ T cells sorted from blood. Receptor source: a woman aged 25 to 45 in good health. Each CDR3 is given with its conserved first and last residue. The D gene is left open where the match is weak. Size tells how often a clone was seen (once, few, many) or the class of an expanded clone, and some rows leave it out.

d_call: .; v_call: TRBV7-5; j_call: TRBJ2-5; clone_size: .; cdr3_nt: TGTGTCAGAAGCTTAAGGCTTCTTGGGGCTGCAGAGACCCAGTACTTC; cdr3_aa: CVRSLRLLGAAETQYF
d_call: .; v_call: TRBV19; j_call: TRBJ1-1; clone_size: few; cdr3_nt: TGTGCCAGTCGATCAGTCACTGAAGCTTTCTTT; cdr3_aa: CASRSVTEAFF
d_call: TRBD2; v_call: TRBV15; j_call: TRBJ2-7; clone_size: .; cdr3_nt: TGTGCCACCAGCAGAGAAAGGACTAGCGGGATCTACGAGCAGTACTTC; cdr3_aa: CATSRERTSGIYEQYF
d_call: TRBD1; v_call: TRBV7-2; j_call: TRBJ1-2; clone_size: .; cdr3_nt: TGTGCCAGCAGCTTAGGTGTGGGACAGGGGGCCTATGGCTACACCTTC; cdr3_aa: CASSLGVGQGAYGYTF
d_call: .; v_call: TRBV5-6; j_call: TRBJ2-7; clone_size: .; cdr3_nt: TGTGCCAGCAGCTTGGTGCGAGGGTACGAGCAGTACTTC; cdr3_aa: CASSLVRGYEQYF
d_call: .; v_call: TRBV7-9; j_call: TRBJ2-7; clone_size: .; cdr3_nt: TGTGCCAGCAGCTTAGCAGGATCCTACGAGCAGTACTTC; cdr3_aa: CASSLAGSYEQYF
d_call: .; v_call: TRBV5-4; j_call: TRBJ2-7; clone_size: .; cdr3_nt: TGTGCCAGCAGCTTTGTGGCGGACTCCTACGAGCAGTACTTC; cdr3_aa: CASSFVADSYEQYF
d_call: .; v_call: TRBV13; j_call: TRBJ2-3; clone_size: once; cdr3_nt: TGTGCCAGCAGCTTTCAATTGGCGGTTAGCACAGATACGCAGTATTTT; cdr3_aa: CASSFQLAVSTDTQYF
d_call: TRBD1; v_call: TRBV7-9; j_call: TRBJ1-5; clone_size: few; cdr3_nt: TGTGCCAGCAGCGGGCAGGGGGCGGGTTATCAGCCCCAGCATTTT; cdr3_aa: CASSGQGAGYQPQHF
d_call: .; v_call: TRBV11-2; j_call: TRBJ2-7; clone_size: .; cdr3_nt: TGTGCCAGCAGCTCCTGGTACGAGCAGTACTTC; cdr3_aa: CASSSWYEQYF
d_call: TRBD1; v_call: TRBV6-5; j_call: TRBJ2-1; clone_size: .; cdr3_nt: TGTGCCAGCAGACACCGGGACAGGGAAGGGAATGAGCAGTTCTTC; cdr3_aa: CASRHRDREGNEQFF
d_call: .; v_call: TRBV27; j_call: TRBJ2-7; clone_size: .; cdr3_nt: TGTGCCAGCAGCCTGGGGCCGGGGGCCGGCGAGCAGTACTTC; cdr3_aa: CASSLGPGAGEQYF
d_call: TRBD2; v_call: TRBV28; j_call: TRBJ2-7; clone_size: .; cdr3_nt: TGTGCCAGCAGTCCTCTAGCGGGAGGTTACTCCTACGAGCAGTACTTC; cdr3_aa: CASSPLAGGYSYEQYF